This T cell receptor (beta chain) was observed in a study of post-analysis software for immune sequencing data. Study overall: Some patients lacked subtype; others had relapsing-remitting, secondary progressive or progressive-relapsing disease. General study results and limits: Co-batched samples clustered tightly together by F measure. Multiple sclerosis patients had significantly lower normalized Chao1 diversity than controls. Controls had lower frequencies than patients of 4 or 5 TRBV segments, which included TRBV5-6, TRBV5-1 and TRBV20-1.

Comment on this clonotype: Its antigen is currently unknown.

V lost 5 bases and J 4 bases, leaving 14 bases between the germline ends. CDR1 is MNHNY, CDR2 SVGAGI, per germline (reference sequence). The CDR3 sequence is 14 residues long. Unique molecular identifiers were built into the TCR beta cDNA libraries. TCRdb called the PCR reads again in MiXCR, with one record for every CDR3 protein. Counted here are approximately 730,000 distinct CDR3 sequences, less than 35% occurring once; the ten biggest clones make up approximately 0.6%. The chain is built from TRBV6-6 and TRBJ1-1, with D hard to call. What was sequenced was blood. The clonotype comes from a girl between 10 and 17 years old with multiple sclerosis. The CDR3: CASSSYIGLTEAFF. The CDR3 bases are TGTGCCAGCAGTAGTTACATCGGCCTCACTGAAGCTTTCTTT.